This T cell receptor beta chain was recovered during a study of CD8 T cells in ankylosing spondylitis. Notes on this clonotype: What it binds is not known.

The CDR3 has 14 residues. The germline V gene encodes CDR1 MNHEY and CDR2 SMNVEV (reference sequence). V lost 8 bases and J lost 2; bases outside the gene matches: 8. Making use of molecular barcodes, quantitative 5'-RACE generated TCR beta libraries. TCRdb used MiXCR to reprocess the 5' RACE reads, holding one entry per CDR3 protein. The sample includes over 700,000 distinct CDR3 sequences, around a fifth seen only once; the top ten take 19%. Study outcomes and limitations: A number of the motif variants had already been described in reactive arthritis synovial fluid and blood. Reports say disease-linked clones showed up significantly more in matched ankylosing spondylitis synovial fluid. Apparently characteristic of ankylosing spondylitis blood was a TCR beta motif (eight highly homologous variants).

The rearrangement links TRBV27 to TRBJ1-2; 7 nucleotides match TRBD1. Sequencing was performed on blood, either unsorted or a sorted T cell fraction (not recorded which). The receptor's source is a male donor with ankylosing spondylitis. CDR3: CASGFPGQNYGYTF. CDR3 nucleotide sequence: TGTGCCAGCGGATTCCCGGGACAGAACTATGGCTACACCTTC.